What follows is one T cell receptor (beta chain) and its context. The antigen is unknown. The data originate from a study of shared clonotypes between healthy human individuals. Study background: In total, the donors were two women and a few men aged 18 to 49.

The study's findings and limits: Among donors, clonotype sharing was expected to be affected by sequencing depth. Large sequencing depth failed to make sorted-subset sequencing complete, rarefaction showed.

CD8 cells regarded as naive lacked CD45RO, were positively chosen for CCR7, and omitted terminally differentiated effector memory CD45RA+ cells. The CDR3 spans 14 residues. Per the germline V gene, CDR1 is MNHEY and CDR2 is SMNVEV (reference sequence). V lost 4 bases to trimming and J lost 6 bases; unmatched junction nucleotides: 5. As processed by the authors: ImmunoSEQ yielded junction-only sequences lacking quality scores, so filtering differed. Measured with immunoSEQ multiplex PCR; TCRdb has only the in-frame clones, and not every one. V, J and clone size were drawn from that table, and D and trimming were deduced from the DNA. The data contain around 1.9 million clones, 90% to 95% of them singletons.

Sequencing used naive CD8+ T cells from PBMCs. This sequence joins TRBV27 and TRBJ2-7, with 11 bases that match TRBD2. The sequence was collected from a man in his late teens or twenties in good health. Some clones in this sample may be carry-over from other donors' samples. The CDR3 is CASSSLLAGGEQYF. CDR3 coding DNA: TGTGCCAGCAGTTCCCTCCTAGCGGGAGGCGAGCAGTACTTC.